Listed here are 20 T cell receptor beta chains from one sample, sequenced in a study of vaccination and CD4 T cells after COVID-19. Sample treatment: approximately nine-day PBMC culture with coronavirus spike peptide pools or control peptides (ViraFEST assay). The Oncomine TCR Beta short-read assay sequenced DNA from cultured CD4+ T cells. Via MiXCR, TCRdb re-called the PCR reads, giving one row per CDR3 protein. The profile covers 3,100 or so distinct CDR3 sequences, with approximately 84% appearing a single time and less than 40% taken by the ten largest. The antigens of these receptors remain unknown. The sequenced material came from CD4+ T cells from blood, cultured in vitro. The receptors were sampled from a human donor who had recovered from COVID-19.

This chain links TRBV23-1 with TRBJ2-7; TRBD1 is a possible D gene (6 bases). TRBV23-1 qualifies as an ORF whose function is uncertain. Trimming took off 3 bases at V and 3 bases at J, with 18 bases between the two ends. The length of the CDR3 is 16 residues. The CDR3 here is CASSHRHTGILYEQYF. CDR3 nucleotides: TGCGCCAGCAGTCATCGGCACACAGGGATCCTCTACGAGCAGTACTTC.

The J gene is TRBJ2-1, the V gene TRBV20-1, with D possibly being TRBD2 (6 bases). V lost 8 bases to trimming and J lost 5 bases, with 13 bases between them. The germline V gene has CDR1 DFQATT and CDR2 SNEGSKA (reference sequence). The CDR3 covers 12 residues. CDR3 amino acids: CSTMRENNEQFF. The CDR3 DNA reads as TGCAGTACAATGCGGGAAAACAATGAGCAGTTCTTC.

This chain uses TRBV6-5 with TRBJ1-2, with 10 nucleotides matching TRBD1. With V trimmed by 0 bases and J by 6 bases, 4 bases remained unmatched. Germline V gene data show CDR1 as MNHEY and CDR2 as SVGAGI. This CDR3 is built from 15 residues. In DNA, the CDR3 is TGTGCCAGCAGTTACTCGCCGACAGGGGGCAATGGCTACACCTTC. Its translation is CASSYSPTGGNGYTF.

This chain connects TRBV7-2 to TRBJ1-2; D uncertain. The V and J ends lost 5 bases and 8 bases respectively, with 15 bases between them. Germline CDR1 SGHTA, CDR2 FQGNSA. The CDR3 contains 13 residues. The CDR3 DNA is TGTGCCAGCAGCCCCACCCATGGCGGGGGCTACACCTTC. It yields the protein CASSPTHGGGYTF.

This clonotype was picked up one time. The chain joins TRBV7-9 to TRBJ1-4; D is possibly TRBD1 (6 bases). The V end lost 2 bases, the J end lost 8 bases, and 9 bases lay between the germline ends. The CDR3 spans 13 residues. CDR1 and CDR2 (germline): SEHNR, FQNEAQ (reference sequence). The CDR3 reads CASSLSGVEKLFF. The CDR3 nucleotides are TGTGCCAGCAGCTTATCAGGGGTGGAAAAACTGTTTTTT.

This sequence joins TRBV29-1 and TRBJ1-5, with D unresolved. The germline CDR1 and CDR2 sequences are SQVTM and ANQGSEA. The length of the CDR3 is 13 residues. The ends were cut back, 4 bases at V and 6 bases at J, with 13 bases in the middle. The CDR3 here is CSVVVGQGQPQHF. The CDR3 nucleotides are TGCAGCGTTGTTGTAGGGCAAGGTCAGCCCCAGCATTTT.

The chain couples TRBV10-3 to TRBJ1-2; D remains ambiguous. V was pared by 4 bases and J by 6 bases, with 9 bases between. This CDR3 is built from 12 residues. CDR1 and CDR2 (germline): ENHRY, SYGVKD. CDR3 bases: TGTGCCATCAGTGGAGGGTCTGATGGCTACACCTTC. Its translation is CAISGGSDGYTF.

The CDR3 nucleotides read TGTGCCAGCAGTCTACAAGGCGGCTCTCAGCCCCAGCATTTT. This gives the protein CASSLQGGSQPQHF. The chain uses TRBV6-1 and TRBJ1-5, with D uncertain. The CDR3 loop spans 14 amino acids. Trimming took off 5 bases at V and 6 bases at J, with 14 bases between the two ends. CDR1 and CDR2 (germline): MNHNS, SASEGT.

The rearrangement uses TRBV29-1 and TRBJ2-7; D is uncertain. CDR3 length equals 13 residues. Trimming shortened V by 4 bases and J by 5 bases, and 15 bases separated the two germline ends. From germline, CDR1 is SQVTM and CDR2 ANQGSEA. In nucleotides, the CDR3 is TGCAGCGTTGTACCTCGTTCGCAGGACGAGCAGTACTTC. This encodes CSVVPRSQDEQYF.

The chain uses TRBV20-1 and TRBJ1-5, with D uncertain. This CDR3 spans 15 amino acids. Germline V gene sequence: CDR1 DFQATT, CDR2 SNEGSKA (reference sequence). V was trimmed by 3 bases and J by 2 bases, leaving 14 bases between them. CDR3 residues: CSASGQAGGNQPQHF. As DNA, the CDR3 is TGCAGTGCTAGTGGGCAGGCTGGGGGCAATCAGCCCCAGCATTTT.

The V gene is TRBV19, the J gene TRBJ1-2; D uncertain. Germline V gene lookup returns CDR1 LNHDA and CDR2 SQIVND (reference sequence). The CDR3 consists of 15 residues. V was pared by 7 bases and J by 8 bases, with 23 bases between. The chain's CDR3 is CASTPPAGPALGYTF. In DNA, the CDR3 is TGTGCCAGTACCCCCCCGGCCGGACCCGCTCTGGGCTACACCTTC.

V usage is TRBV6-1 and J usage is TRBJ1-1; D possibly corresponds to TRBD1 (6 bases). Germline CDR1 MNHNS, CDR2 SASEGT. Trimming shortened V by 6 bases and J by 1 base, and 15 bases separated the two germline ends. This CDR3 is built from 15 residues. CDR3 protein: CASRDSGSGNTEAFF. CDR3 sequence (DNA): TGTGCCAGCAGGGACAGCGGTTCGGGGAACACTGAAGCTTTCTTT.

This clonotype was observed a few times. In DNA form, the CDR3 reads TGTGCCAGCAATCGACGGTATGGCTACACCTTC. This sequence encodes CASNRRYGYTF. The chain joins TRBV2 to TRBJ1-2; no reliable D call. Trimming removed 7 bases at V and 5 bases at J, with 8 bases between. Germline V gives CDR1 SNHLY, CDR2 FYNNEI. This CDR3 spans 11 amino acids.

The rearrangement uses TRBV19 and TRBJ1-6; D gene unclear. Germline V gene data show CDR1 as LNHDA and CDR2 as SQIVND (reference sequence). The CDR3 has 13 amino acids. V dropped 5 bases and J dropped 3 bases, with 5 bases sitting between them. This CDR3 reads CASSQYYNSPLHF. CDR3 nucleotides: TGTGCCAGTAGTCAGTACTATAATTCACCCCTCCACTTT.

This chain connects TRBV18 to TRBJ2-3, with D maybe TRBD1 (6 bases). The length of the CDR3 is 12 residues. With 3 bases removed from V and 6 bases from J, the gap between germline ends came to 7 bases. In germline, CDR1 is KGHSH, CDR2 LQKENI. The CDR3 DNA follows: TGTGCCAGCTCACCCGACAGGGATACGCAGTATTTT. Its translation is CASSPDRDTQYF.

The chain uses TRBV12-3 or TRBV12-4 and TRBJ1-2; D may be TRBD1 (5 bases). The V gene lost 6 bases and the J gene lost 12 bases, with 20 bases spanning the gap. The CDR3 loop spans 13 amino acids. CDR3 nucleotide sequence: TGTGCCAGCAGACAGGACCTGCTTCTGGGCAACACCTTC. It encodes CASRQDLLLGNTF.

In its sample, this clonotype ranks as hyperexpanded (1% or more). The CDR3 sequence: CASMRGMNTEAFF. For the CDR3, the DNA is TGTGCCAGCATGCGGGGAATGAACACTGAAGCTTTCTTT. This chain links TRBV2 with TRBJ1-1; no definite D call. Trimming cost V 7 bases and J 0 bases, with 9 bases left between them. The CDR3 runs to 13 residues. Germline V gene data show CDR1 as SNHLY and CDR2 as FYNNEI.

The chain couples TRBV7-2 to TRBJ2-7; D could derive from TRBD1 or TRBD2 (5 bases each). This CDR3 comprises 14 residues. V dropped 5 bases and J dropped 1 base, with 12 bases sitting between them. CDR1 and CDR2 (germline): SGHTA, FQGNSA. CDR3 coding DNA: TGTGCCAGCAGCCCAGGGACCGGTTCCTACGAGCAGTACTTC. Translating it yields CASSPGTGSYEQYF.

V usage is TRBV15 and J usage is TRBJ2-2; possible D gene TRBD2, 5 bases. The germline gives CDR1 LNHNV, CDR2 YYDKDF (reference sequence). V was clipped by 0 bases and J by 5 bases, with 7 bases between them. This CDR3 is 14 amino acids long. For the CDR3, the DNA is TGTGCCACCAGCAGAGATTTAGCGACCGGGGAGCTGTTTTTT. It specifies CATSRDLATGELFF.

This clonotype was counted a single time. The genes are TRBV27 and TRBJ2-7; no clear D gene. The V end was cut by 4 bases, the J end by 2 bases, with 6 bases between. The CDR3 covers 12 residues. Germline values: CDR1 MNHEY, CDR2 SMNVEV (reference sequence). The CDR3 DNA follows: TGTGCCAGCAGTTCCTACCCCTACGAGCAGTACTTC. It translates to CASSSYPYEQYF.